This TCR beta chain emerged from a study of cytomegalovirus exposure and HLA in healthy donors. This clone occurred once. The antigen is not known. The germline V and J ends were trimmed by 0 bases and 3 bases, with 12 bases remaining between them. Germline-derived CDR1 and CDR2 are LGHNA and YSLEER. This CDR3 contains 15 residues. Broader study findings: Altogether, 170 or so TCR beta chains were recorded as cytomegalovirus-associated.

In the PCR, 60 Vbeta and 13 Jbeta primers were used. Libraries were prepared by immunoSEQ multiplex PCR; TCRdb keeps only in-frame clonotypes and omits some of them. This sample carries roughly 180,000 clones, around 80% of them seen once, and the ten largest clones take about 1.5%. The clonotype comes from a man aged 18 to 30 in good health and CMV-seronegative. The genes are TRBV4-3 and TRBJ2-7; possibly TRBD1 for D (6 bases). The source material was PBMCs. CDR3 DNA sequence: TGCGCCAGCAGCCAAGACTTGGGACAATTCTACGAGCAGTACTTC. It specifies CASSQDLGQFYEQYF.